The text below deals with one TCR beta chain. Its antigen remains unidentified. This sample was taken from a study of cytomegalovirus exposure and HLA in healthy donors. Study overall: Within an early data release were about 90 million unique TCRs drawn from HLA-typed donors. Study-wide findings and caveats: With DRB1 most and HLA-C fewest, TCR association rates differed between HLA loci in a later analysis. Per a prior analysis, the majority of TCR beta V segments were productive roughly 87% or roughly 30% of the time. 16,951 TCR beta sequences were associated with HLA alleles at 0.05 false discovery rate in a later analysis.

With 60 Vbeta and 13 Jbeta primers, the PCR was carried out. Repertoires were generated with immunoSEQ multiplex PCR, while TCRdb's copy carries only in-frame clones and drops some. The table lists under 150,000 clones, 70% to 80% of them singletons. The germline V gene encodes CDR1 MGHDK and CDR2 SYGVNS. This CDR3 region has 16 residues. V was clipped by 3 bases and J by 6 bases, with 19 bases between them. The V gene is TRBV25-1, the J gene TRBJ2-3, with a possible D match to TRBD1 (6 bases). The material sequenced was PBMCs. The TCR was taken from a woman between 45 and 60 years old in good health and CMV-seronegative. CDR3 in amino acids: CASSEADRTLLDTQYF. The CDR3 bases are TGTGCCAGCAGTGAGGCGGACAGAACCCTCTTGGATACGCAGTATTTT.